The clone carrying this T cell receptor beta chain has a handful of counts. Only in-frame clones appear in the TCRdb table, and some are missing; sequencing was by immunoSEQ multiplex PCR. The sample has under 200,000 clones, 70% to 90% seen once. Cohort 3 donors counted as recovered after two negative PCRs, clearance, or resolved symptoms. The data derive from a study of blood T cell repertoires in COVID-19. The CDR3 is 15 residues long. The V and J ends lost 3 bases and 0 bases, in that order; junction bases with no gene match: 3. Per germline, CDR1 SGHRS and CDR2 YFSETQ. The sequenced material came from PBMCs or T cells enriched from blood (not recorded which). The source of this sequence is a young woman who had recovered from COVID-19. The rearrangement links TRBV5-1 to TRBJ2-3; 8 bases fit TRBD2. The CDR3 bases are TGCGCCAGCAGCTCGGGGGGGATGAGCACAGATACGCAGTATTTT. Amino acids: CASSSGGMSTDTQYF.